The 22 T cell receptor beta chains given below trace back to one sample, sequenced in a study of blood T cell repertoires in COVID-19. Here immunoSEQ multiplex PCR was the method, and the copy in TCRdb shows in-frame clones only, minus some. The sample yields 250,000 or so clones, over 70% seen once. The sample was peripheral blood. The receptor set was obtained from a woman aged 80 or over with acute or convalescent COVID-19.

The rearrangement links TRBV29-1 to TRBJ2-3, with 14 positions matching TRBD2. Germline CDR1 and CDR2: SQVTM and ANQGSEA. V lost 3 bases to trimming and J lost 4 bases; unmatched junction nucleotides: 6. The CDR3 has 16 residues. The DNA for the CDR3 is TGCAGCGTTGATGGGACTAGCGGGAGTGCCCCAGATACGCAGTATTTT. This codes for CSVDGTSGSAPDTQYF.

V and J are TRBV6-1 and TRBJ2-4, with a tentative D call TRBD1 (6 bases). V lost 2 bases, J lost 9 bases, and 17 bases lay in between. The CDR3 loop spans 15 amino acids. Germline CDR1 is MNHNS and CDR2 is SASEGT. The CDR3 DNA follows: TGTGCCAGCAGTGAAATGGGGGCCGGTAAAGTCATTCAGTACTTC. Its translation: CASSEMGAGKVIQYF.

This clone has only one observation. The V gene is TRBV3-1 (or the pseudogene TRBV3-2), the J gene TRBJ1-3, with D possibly matching TRBD1 (6 bases). CDR1 LGHDT and CDR2 YNNKEL come from the germline V gene (reference sequence). V dropped 0 bases and J dropped 4 bases, with 13 bases sitting between them. The CDR3 spans 16 residues. This chain's CDR3 is CASSQEVRGSGNTIYF. The DNA of the CDR3 is TGTGCCAGCAGCCAAGAGGTTAGGGGGTCGGGAAACACCATATATTTT.

The rearrangement uses TRBV18 and TRBJ2-1; TRBD1 is a possible D gene (6 bases). The germline V gene has CDR1 KGHSH and CDR2 LQKENI. V was clipped by 1 base and J by 5 bases, with 9 bases between them. This CDR3 is built from 14 residues. CDR3 sequence reads: CASSPRGQNNEQFF. The CDR3 DNA reads TGTGCCAGCTCACCACGGGGGCAGAACAATGAGCAGTTCTTC. Full variable domain (rest looked up from reference TRBV18 and TRBJ2-1): NAGVMQNPRHLVRRRGQEARLRCSPMKGHSHVYWYRQLPEEGLKFMVYLQKENIIDESGMPKERFSAEFPKEGPSILRIQQVVRGDSAAYFCASSPRGQNNEQFFGPGTRLTVL.

This clone has more than one count but fewer than ten. The CDR3 sequence is CASSQQRQGKQYF. The CDR3 DNA sequence: TGCGCCAGCAGCCAACAGCGACAGGGTAAGCAGTACTTC. The V and J genes are TRBV4-3 and TRBJ2-7; TRBD1 matches at 7 bases. The germline CDR1 and CDR2 sequences are LGHNA and YSLEER. This CDR3 is built from 13 residues. Trimming cost V 2 bases and J 8 bases; bases outside gene matches: 6.

This chain connects TRBV6-1 to TRBJ2-7, with D maybe TRBD2 (5 bases). There are 14 residues in the CDR3. The germline V gene has CDR1 MNHNS and CDR2 SASEGT. The V gene lost 0 bases and the J gene lost 4 bases, with 10 bases spanning the gap. The CDR3 coding sequence is TGTGCCAGCAGTGAAGCGTGGCCGGGATACGAGCAGTACTTC. Translated: CASSEAWPGYEQYF.

The V and J genes are TRBV3-1 (or the pseudogene TRBV3-2) and TRBJ2-7, with 8 bases identical to TRBD1. Per the germline V gene, CDR1 is LGHDT and CDR2 is YNNKEL (reference sequence). J was trimmed by 4 bases and V by 4 bases; bases with no gene match: 9. The CDR3 covers 15 residues. CDR3 bases: TGTGCCAGCAGCCCCTCAGGGGGCTTTTGGTACGAGCAGTACTTC. It yields the protein CASSPSGGFWYEQYF.

The chain links TRBV18 to TRBJ2-7; the match to TRBD1 covers 8 bases. Trimming cost V 5 bases and J 2 bases; bases outside gene matches: 2. Per the germline V gene, CDR1 is KGHSH and CDR2 is LQKENI. The CDR3 length is 13 residues. CDR3 sequence reads: CASSWDRTYEQYF. The CDR3 DNA follows: TGTGCCAGCTCATGGGACAGGACCTACGAGCAGTACTTC.

This chain connects TRBV10-3 to TRBJ2-7; weak D call: TRBD1 (6 bases). From germline, CDR1 is ENHRY and CDR2 SYGVKD. This CDR3 comprises 17 residues. V was clipped by 4 bases and J by 0 bases, with 19 bases between them. CDR3 in amino acids: CAISALSGTPFSYEQYF. The DNA of the CDR3 is TGTGCCATCAGTGCGTTGTCCGGGACACCCTTCTCCTACGAGCAGTACTTC.

The chain uses TRBV3-1 (or the pseudogene TRBV3-2) and TRBJ1-3; D is undetermined. There are 18 residues in the CDR3. V was trimmed by 3 bases and J by 6 bases, leaving 24 bases between them. Germline lookup yields CDR1 LGHDT and CDR2 YNNKEL (reference sequence). The DNA of the CDR3 is TGTGCCAGCAGCCAGAGGCTATTAGCTGTGGAAATGGAAAACACCATATATTTT. It is translated as CASSQRLLAVEMENTIYF.

The chain couples TRBV2 to TRBJ1-3; 10 bases agree with TRBD1. Trimming at V came to 7 bases and at J to 7 bases, leaving 4 bases not matched to a gene. CDR3 size: 13 residues. The V gene's germline CDR1 is SNHLY and CDR2 FYNNEI. The CDR3 coding sequence is TGTGCCAGCACCCGACAGGGGGCGAACACCATATATTTT. Translating gives CASTRQGANTIYF.

The sample holds a few counts of this clone. The V call is TRBV6-5, the J call TRBJ2-2; the match to TRBD2 covers 7 bases. This CDR3 region has 15 residues. In germline, CDR1 is MNHEY, CDR2 SVGAGI. The V segment lost 6 bases and the J segment 1 base; nucleotides outside the gene matches: 5. DNA for the CDR3: TGTGCCAGCAGGCAAGCGGGGATGAACACCGGGGAGCTGTTTTTT. Translation gives CASRQAGMNTGELFF.

The V gene is TRBV5-1, the J gene TRBJ2-5; D might be TRBD2 (6 bases). This CDR3 spans 13 amino acids. The germline V and J ends were trimmed by 4 bases and 3 bases, with 10 bases remaining between them. From germline, CDR1 is SGHRS and CDR2 YFSETQ. CDR3 protein: CASSGTPEETQYF. CDR3 nucleotide sequence: TGCGCCAGCAGCGGGACTCCTGAAGAGACCCAGTACTTC.

This chain uses TRBV5-4 with TRBJ2-5, with TRBD1 matching over 8 bases. With 4 bases clipped from V and 3 bases from J, the junction kept 2 bases outside the gene matches. The CDR3 covers 13 residues. Germline assignment: CDR1 SGHNT and CDR2 YYREEE (reference sequence). The CDR3 loop reads CASSKDREETQYF. The CDR3 nucleotides read TGTGCCAGCAGCAAGGACAGGGAAGAGACCCAGTACTTC. The full variable domain, its missing parts supplied by reference TRBV5-4 and TRBJ2-5, is ETGVTQSPTHLIKTRGQQVTLRCSSQSGHNTVSWYQQALGQGPQFIFQYYREEENGRGNFPPRFSGLQFPNYSSELNVNALELDDSALYLCASSKDREETQYFGPGTRLLVL.

The V call is TRBV2, the J call TRBJ1-1, with D perhaps TRBD1 (5 bases). Germline lookup yields CDR1 SNHLY and CDR2 FYNNEI. With 7 bases removed from V and 5 bases from J, the gap between germline ends came to 20 bases. The CDR3 length is 15 residues. In nucleotides, the CDR3 is TGTGCCAGCATACCCGAGGTCGGGGGAGGAACTGAAGCTTTCTTT. Translating gives CASIPEVGGGTEAFF.

In this sample, this clone turned up once. J is TRBJ1-2 and V is TRBV7-2, with TRBD1 matching 9 bases. Germline V gives CDR1 SGHTA, CDR2 FQGNSA. V was pared by 4 bases and J by 7 bases, with 10 bases of the junction left unmatched. CDR3 length: 15 amino acids. The CDR3 nucleotides are TGTGCCAGCAGCTATTCGGGACAGGGTTTTGGTGGCTACACCTTC. Protein: CASSYSGQGFGGYTF.

The chain couples TRBV5-1 to TRBJ2-1; no definite D call. Germline values: CDR1 SGHRS, CDR2 YFSETQ. With 0 bases removed from V and 0 bases from J, the gap between germline ends came to 16 bases. This CDR3 region has 18 residues. The DNA for the CDR3 is TGCGCCAGCAGCTTGGTTCAGGCCAGCTCAAGCTCCTACAATGAGCAGTTCTTC. Translated: CASSLVQASSSSYNEQFF.

The rearrangement joins TRBV2 to TRBJ1-1; D perhaps matches TRBD1 (5 bases). CDR3 length equals 14 residues. CDR1 and CDR2 (germline): SNHLY, FYNNEI. V was cut by 4 bases and J by 1 base, with 10 bases left in between. Here the CDR3 reads CASSVETANTEAFF. The CDR3 nucleotides read TGTGCCAGCAGTGTGGAGACAGCGAACACTGAAGCTTTCTTT.

The V and J genes are TRBV11-2 and TRBJ2-6; 7 nucleotides agree with TRBD2. From germline, CDR1 is SGHAT and CDR2 FQNNGV. The V gene end was trimmed by 2 bases and the J gene end by 4 bases; junction bases not matched to a gene: 8. There are 17 residues in the CDR3. The DNA for the CDR3 is TGTGCCAGCAGCTTATTAGCGGGCTCCGCCGGGGCCAACGTCCTGACTTTC. As protein: CASSLLAGSAGANVLTF.

This clone was detected a few times. This rearrangement joins TRBV5-1 to TRBJ2-7, with D maybe TRBD2 (5 bases). CDR1 and CDR2 (germline): SGHRS, YFSETQ. The V end lost 0 bases, the J end lost 0 bases, and 10 bases lay between the germline ends. This CDR3 comprises 15 residues. The DNA for the CDR3 is TGCGCCAGCAGCTTGGCCGCAGCGGTCTCCTACGAGCAGTACTTC. Its protein product is CASSLAAAVSYEQYF. The full variable domain, its missing parts supplied by reference TRBV5-1 and TRBJ2-7, is KAGVTQTPRYLIKTRGQQVTLSCSPISGHRSVSWYQQTPGQGLQFLFEYFSETQRNKGNFPGRFSGRQFSNSRSEMNVSTLELGDSALYLCASSLAAAVSYEQYFGPGTRLTVT.

The genes are TRBV29-1 and TRBJ1-2, with 7 bases matching TRBD1. Germline CDR1 SQVTM, CDR2 ANQGSEA. CDR3 size: 12 residues. CDR3 bases: TGCATCGCGAGACAGGGTAACTATGGCTACACCTTC. Its translation is CIARQGNYGYTF.

Ten or more counts support this clone. V and J are TRBV6-1 and TRBJ2-3; a weak D match, TRBD2 (7 bases). Germline CDR1 and CDR2: MNHNS and SASEGT. This CDR3 has 16 amino acids. V was cut by 4 bases and J by 3 bases, with 17 bases left in between. Here the CDR3 DNA reads TGTGCCAGCAGTGGGGGGGCTAGCGGTTCTACAGATACGCAGTATTTT. This encodes CASSGGASGSTDTQYF.